These T cell receptor beta chains were read from a single sample in a study of T cells after yellow fever vaccination. TCRdb analysed the 5' RACE reads with MiXCR anew, one entry per CDR3 protein. The sample lists 400,000 to 650,000 distinct CDR3 sequences; 20% to 25% were seen once. The sample in question was PBMCs, obtained approximately 22 days after the first yellow fever vaccination. The receptor set was obtained from a man aged 18 to 29 who received the YFV17D yellow fever vaccine. Each CDR3 is given with its conserved first and last residue. A D gene is named only where the DNA matches it firmly. Clone sizes are given selectively: once, few, many, or a class where the clone is expanded.

d_gene: NA; j_gene: TRBJ2-1; abundance: few; v_gene: TRBV6-2/TRBV6-3; CDR3nt: TGTGCCAGCAGTGGCCGGGGGCCTTCCTTGCATGAGCAGTTCTTC; CDR3aa: CASSGRGPSLHEQFF
d_gene: TRBD2; j_gene: TRBJ2-1; abundance: few; v_gene: TRBV6-2/TRBV6-3; CDR3nt: TGTGCCAGCAGAATAGCGGGGGGCAATGAGCAGTTCTTC; CDR3aa: CASRIAGGNEQFF
d_gene: NA; j_gene: TRBJ2-3; abundance: NA; v_gene: TRBV6-1; CDR3nt: TGTGCCAGCACCGCCTACGGTCAGGGGGGTCCAGATACGCAGTATTTT; CDR3aa: CASTAYGQGGPDTQYF
d_gene: TRBD1; j_gene: TRBJ2-4; abundance: few; v_gene: TRBV7-9; CDR3nt: TGTGCCAGCAGCCGACCCGACAGGGGAAACATTCAGTACTTC; CDR3aa: CASSRPDRGNIQYF
d_gene: TRBD1; j_gene: TRBJ1-1; abundance: NA; v_gene: TRBV5-1; CDR3nt: TGCGCCAGCAGCTTAGCTACAGGGGGCCAAACTGAAGCTTTCTTT; CDR3aa: CASSLATGGQTEAFF
d_gene: NA; j_gene: TRBJ2-1; abundance: many; v_gene: TRBV7-2; CDR3nt: TGTGCCAGCAGCTTTGACGGCTCCTACAATGAGCAGTTCTTC; CDR3aa: CASSFDGSYNEQFF
d_gene: NA; j_gene: TRBJ1-5; abundance: NA; v_gene: TRBV6-1; CDR3nt: TGTGCCAGCAGGTCTCAGGGGATGGGTAATCAGCCCCAGCATTTT; CDR3aa: CASRSQGMGNQPQHF
d_gene: TRBD1; j_gene: TRBJ2-3; abundance: few; v_gene: TRBV7-9; CDR3nt: TGTGCCAGCAGTCCAACAGGGGCCACAGATACGCAGTATTTT; CDR3aa: CASSPTGATDTQYF
d_gene: NA; j_gene: TRBJ1-2; abundance: few; v_gene: TRBV5-1; CDR3nt: TGCGCCAGCAGCCCCCGGACAGATTCGAGCTACACCTTC; CDR3aa: CASSPRTDSSYTF
d_gene: TRBD1; j_gene: TRBJ2-7; abundance: NA; v_gene: TRBV7-2; CDR3nt: TGTGCCAGCAGCTTGGGTACAGGGGTGAGGGGCTACGAGCAGTACTTC; CDR3aa: CASSLGTGVRGYEQYF
d_gene: TRBD2; j_gene: TRBJ2-1; abundance: NA; v_gene: TRBV4-1; CDR3nt: TGCGCCAGCAGCCAAGAGGAGCGGGGGGGCCGCGTCAATGAGCAGTTCTTC; CDR3aa: CASSQEERGGRVNEQFF
d_gene: TRBD1; j_gene: TRBJ1-1; abundance: few; v_gene: TRBV20-1; CDR3nt: TGCAGTGCTATTGGCGGGACAGGGGGCTCTGAAGCTTTCTTT; CDR3aa: CSAIGGTGGSEAFF
d_gene: NA; j_gene: TRBJ1-2; abundance: NA; v_gene: TRBV9; CDR3nt: TGTGCCAGCAGCAAGGAGGTCCTGGGAGGAGGCTACACCTTC; CDR3aa: CASSKEVLGGGYTF
d_gene: NA; j_gene: TRBJ2-3; abundance: few; v_gene: TRBV12-3/TRBV12-4; CDR3nt: TGTGCCAGCAGTTTAAATTGGGTTAACGGGGCAGATACGCAGTATTTT; CDR3aa: CASSLNWVNGADTQYF
d_gene: NA; j_gene: TRBJ1-6; abundance: NA; v_gene: TRBV2; CDR3nt: TGTGCCAGCAGTGTTTCCCGGGATAATTCACCCCTCCACTTT; CDR3aa: CASSVSRDNSPLHF
d_gene: TRBD1; j_gene: TRBJ2-1; abundance: NA; v_gene: TRBV29-1; CDR3nt: TGCAGCGTTGAAGTGACAGGGGTAGGGAATGAGCAGTTCTTC; CDR3aa: CSVEVTGVGNEQFF
d_gene: TRBD2; j_gene: TRBJ2-7; abundance: NA; v_gene: TRBV20-1; CDR3nt: TGCAGTGCTGTGTTAGCGGGCGAGAGGGAGCAGTACTTC; CDR3aa: CSAVLAGEREQYF
d_gene: NA; j_gene: TRBJ1-2; abundance: NA; v_gene: TRBV20-1; CDR3nt: TGCAGCGCTCCGAGGAATTACTATGGCTACACCTTC; CDR3aa: CSAPRNYYGYTF
d_gene: NA; j_gene: TRBJ1-2; abundance: NA; v_gene: TRBV7-9; CDR3nt: TGTGCCAGCAGCTCCTCGCTCGACGGTTTGATCGTCGGCTACACCTTC; CDR3aa: CASSSSLDGLIVGYTF